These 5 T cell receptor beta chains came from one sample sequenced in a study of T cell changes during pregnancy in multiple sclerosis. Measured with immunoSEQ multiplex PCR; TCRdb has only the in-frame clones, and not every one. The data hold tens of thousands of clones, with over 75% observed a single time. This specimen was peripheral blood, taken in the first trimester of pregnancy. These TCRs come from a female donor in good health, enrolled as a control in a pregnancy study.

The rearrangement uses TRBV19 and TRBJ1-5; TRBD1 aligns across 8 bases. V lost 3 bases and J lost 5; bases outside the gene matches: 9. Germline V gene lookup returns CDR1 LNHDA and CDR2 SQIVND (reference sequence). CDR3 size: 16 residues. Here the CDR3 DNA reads TGTGCCAGTAGTATCGGCTTCGACAGGGGATATCAGCCCCAGCATTTT. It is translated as CASSIGFDRGYQPQHF.

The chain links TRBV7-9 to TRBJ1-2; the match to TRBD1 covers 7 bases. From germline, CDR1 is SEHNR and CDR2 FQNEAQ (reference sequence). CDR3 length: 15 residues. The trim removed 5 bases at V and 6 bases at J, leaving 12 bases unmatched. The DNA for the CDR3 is TGTGCCAGCAGCCGCGGGACAGTATTACAGCATGGCTACACCTTC. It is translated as CASSRGTVLQHGYTF.

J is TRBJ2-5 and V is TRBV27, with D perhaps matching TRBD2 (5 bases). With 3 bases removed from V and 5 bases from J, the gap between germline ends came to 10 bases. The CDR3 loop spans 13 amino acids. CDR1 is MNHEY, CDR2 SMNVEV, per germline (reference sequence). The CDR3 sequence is CASSFGIAETQYF. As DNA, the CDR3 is TGTGCCAGCAGTTTCGGGATTGCGGAGACCCAGTACTTC.

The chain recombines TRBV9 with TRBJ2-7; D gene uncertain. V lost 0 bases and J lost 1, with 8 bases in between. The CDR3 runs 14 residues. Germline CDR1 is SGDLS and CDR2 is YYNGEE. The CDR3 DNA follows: TGTGCCAGCAGCGTAGGTTCGGGTTCCTACGAGCAGTACTTC. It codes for CASSVGSGSYEQYF.

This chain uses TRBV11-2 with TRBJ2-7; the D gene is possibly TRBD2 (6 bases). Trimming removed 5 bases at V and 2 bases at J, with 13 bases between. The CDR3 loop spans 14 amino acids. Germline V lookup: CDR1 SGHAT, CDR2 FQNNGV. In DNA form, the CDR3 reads TGTGCCAGCAGCGCAGACGGGGGTGCCTACGAGCAGTACTTC. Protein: CASSADGGAYEQYF.